This T cell receptor (beta chain) was documented in a study of cytomegalovirus exposure and HLA in healthy donors. Study findings and constraints: Confirmation was obtained in vitro that a few CMV-associated chains are specific for CMV antigens. According to a subsequent analysis, TCR clusters from the first cohort were inclined to appear together in the 120 validation repertoires.

For this clone: What it binds is unknown.

V shed 5 bases and J 3 bases; nucleotides not matched to a gene: 9. The CDR3 totals 16 residues. Germline V lookup: CDR1 SGHAT, CDR2 FQNNGV. While the first cohort had about 610 subjects, the donors belonged to the separate validation cohort of 120 subjects. The method was immunoSEQ multiplex PCR; TCRdb's version includes in-frame clones alone and lacks a portion of them. The sample lists about 190,000 clones; about 82% were seen once. The TCR originated in a woman aged 18-29 years in good health and CMV-seronegative. The chain is built from TRBV11-2 and TRBJ2-2; TRBD1 aligns across 7 bases. The sequenced sample was PBMCs. CDR3 DNA: TGTGCCAGCAGCAAGATACAGGGGACCCACACCGGGGAGCTGTTTTTT. Protein: CASSKIQGTHTGELFF.